In its sample, the clone carrying this T cell receptor (beta chain) was seen a few times. No antigen is known for it. The investigators isolated CD4+ and CD8+ cells by positive magnetic bead selection and checked their purity by flow cytometry. The sample comes from a study of somatic mutations in cytotoxic T cells in rheumatoid arthritis. Regarding the study as a whole: In the expanded CD8+ clones, the antigen targets remained unknown.

Method: immunoSEQ multiplex PCR; TCRdb's copy keeps in-frame clones and lacks some. This sample yields about 16,000 clones, of which approximately 75% are seen a single time; roughly 22% belongs to the top ten. Looked up from germline, CDR1 is MDHEN and CDR2 is SYDVKM. The CDR3 extends over 16 amino acids. Trimming pared 6 bases from V and 0 bases from J, leaving 12 bases between. The sequenced sample was CD8+ T cells sorted from blood. J is TRBJ1-6 and V is TRBV28; no clear D. This TCR was recovered from an adult with rheumatoid arthritis. CDR3 bases: TGTGCCAGCAGCCTAGACTTCAGCTCCTATAATTCACCCCTCCACTTT. It translates to CASSLDFSSYNSPLHF.